This TCR beta chain was observed in a study of shared clonotypes between healthy human individuals. The study, taken as a whole, reports: It was expected that sequencing depth would affect clonotype sharing among donors. Clonotypes shared by all four donors outscored non-shared clonotypes in generation probability.

Produced via immunoSEQ multiplex PCR; TCRdb's table is partial and in-frame only. The data contain some 2,000,000 clones, 95% of them seen just once; the ten biggest clones take up around 0.13%. A CD45RA+ naive subset and a CD45RA-negative memory subset were split from CD4+ cells. The germline V gene has CDR1 GTSNPN and CDR2 SVGIG (reference sequence). CDR3 length equals 15 residues. The germline V and J ends were trimmed by 0 bases and 0 bases, with 9 bases remaining between them. In the case of this clone: Its antigen remains unknown.

The sequenced material came from naive CD4+ T cells sorted from blood. Subset meaning: CD45RA+ positively selected. This TCR came from a man aged 18 to 35 in good health. V usage is TRBV30 and J usage is TRBJ1-3; D unclear. This chain's CDR3 is CAWSVLGNSGNTIYF. The CDR3 DNA sequence: TGTGCCTGGAGTGTATTGGGGAACTCTGGAAACACCATATATTTT.